This section outlines one T cell receptor beta chain sequence together with its context. Its antigen is as yet unknown. This specimen comes from a study of human T cells and chemical hapten exposure. Notes on the study in general: Significantly more large CDR3 similarity clusters arose among expanded TCRs than among controls. Sensitization with DPC brought no change to TCRs above 1 in 1000 in frequency.

There are 17 residues in the CDR3. Germline CDR1 reads DFQATT; CDR2 reads SNEGSKA (reference sequence). The trim removed 5 bases at V and 5 bases at J, leaving 17 bases unmatched. Separate cDNA molecules received unique molecular identifiers, which the library attached to them. A single record per CDR3 protein comes from TCRdb applying MiXCR to the RACE reads. In the table there are 60,000 or so distinct CDR3 sequences, approximately 9.9% of which are singletons. The time point was: pre-sensitization, week 0. Treatment here: therapeutic diphenylcyclopropenone sensitization with weekly scalp DPC. Alopecia patients between 18 and 70 years old and suitable for DPC were used as donors.

The clonotype originates from a man aged 40-55 years with alopecia areata. Some clones in this sample may be carry-over from other donors' samples. The V call is TRBV20-1, the J call TRBJ2-5; 10 nucleotides line up with TRBD2. This specimen was whole blood, taken in connection with sensitization to the hapten diphenylcyclopropenone (DPC). CDR3 region: CSAVSGLAARRSETQYF. The CDR3 DNA is TGCAGTGCTGTCTCCGGACTAGCGGCCCGTAGAAGCGAGACCCAGTACTTC.